Listed below are T cell receptor beta chains from one sample, sequenced in a study of cytomegalovirus exposure and HLA in healthy donors. Measured with immunoSEQ multiplex PCR; TCRdb has only the in-frame clones, and not every one. The sample records fewer than 250,000 clones, around 83% being singletons. The sequencing input was PBMCs. All receptors derive from a woman between 45 and 60 years old in good health and CMV-seropositive. CDR3s include the opening cysteine and the closing phenylalanine or tryptophan. Each record gives: CDR3 DNA, CDR3 protein, V gene, J gene, clone size, D gene. A D gene is named only where the DNA matches it firmly. Clone size, where shown, is once, few, many, or a class for clones that have expanded.

cdr3_nt: TGTGCCAGCAGGCCGGGACAGGGCGGCCGAGGGTACTTC
cdr3_aa: CASRPGQGGRGYF
v_call: TRBV27
j_call: TRBJ2-7
clone_size: .
d_call: TRBD1

cdr3_nt: TGTGCCAGCAGTGCCGGGACAGCCTTAAACTATGGCTACACCTTC
cdr3_aa: CASSAGTALNYGYTF
v_call: TRBV28
j_call: TRBJ1-2
clone_size: .
d_call: TRBD1

cdr3_nt: TGTGCCAGCAGCCAAGTCCCTGACAGGGATGACACCTTC
cdr3_aa: CASSQVPDRDDTF
v_call: TRBV4-2
j_call: TRBJ1-2
clone_size: .
d_call: TRBD1

cdr3_nt: TGTGCCAGCAGTACCGACAGGGGAGGCACCGGGGAGCTGTTTTTT
cdr3_aa: CASSTDRGGTGELFF
v_call: TRBV6-4
j_call: TRBJ2-2
clone_size: .
d_call: TRBD1

cdr3_nt: TGTGCCAGCAGTGGGCAGTTCGGCAATCAGCCCCAGCATTTT
cdr3_aa: CASSGQFGNQPQHF
v_call: TRBV2
j_call: TRBJ1-5
clone_size: .
d_call: .

cdr3_nt: TGTGCCAGCAACCGACAGGGTGATCAGCCCCAGCATTTT
cdr3_aa: CASNRQGDQPQHF
v_call: TRBV6-6
j_call: TRBJ1-5
clone_size: few
d_call: TRBD1

cdr3_nt: TGTGCCAGTAGTATAAGGGGCAGGCCCCATGGCTACACCTTC
cdr3_aa: CASSIRGRPHGYTF
v_call: TRBV19
j_call: TRBJ1-2
clone_size: .
d_call: .

cdr3_nt: TGTGCCAGTAGTTGGGCCACGGCCCGGTTGGTATCTGGAAACACCATATATTTT
cdr3_aa: CASSWATARLVSGNTIYF
v_call: TRBV19
j_call: TRBJ1-3
clone_size: .
d_call: .

cdr3_nt: TGTGCCAGCAGCTTAACCTCTGGGACAGGGACAGATACGCAGTATTTT
cdr3_aa: CASSLTSGTGTDTQYF
v_call: TRBV7-3
j_call: TRBJ2-3
clone_size: .
d_call: TRBD1

cdr3_nt: TGTGCCAGCAGCTTATCGGCAGGGGACTATGGCTACACCTTC
cdr3_aa: CASSLSAGDYGYTF
v_call: TRBV7-8
j_call: TRBJ1-2
clone_size: .
d_call: .

cdr3_nt: TGTGCCAGCCACCGGGACAGGGAGAACACTGAAGCTTTCTTT
cdr3_aa: CASHRDRENTEAFF
v_call: TRBV19
j_call: TRBJ1-1
clone_size: .
d_call: TRBD1

cdr3_nt: TGTGCCAGCTCACTCCACAGGGGTGGCACTGAAGCTTTCTTT
cdr3_aa: CASSLHRGGTEAFF
v_call: TRBV18
j_call: TRBJ1-1
clone_size: .
d_call: TRBD1

cdr3_nt: TGCGCCAGCAGCTTGAGCGGGGTCACCTACGAGCAGTACTTC
cdr3_aa: CASSLSGVTYEQYF
v_call: TRBV5-1
j_call: TRBJ2-7
clone_size: .
d_call: TRBD2

cdr3_nt: TGCGCCAGCAGCCAAGTCGTTCGAGTTGCCGAGCAGTACTTC
cdr3_aa: CASSQVVRVAEQYF
v_call: TRBV4-1
j_call: TRBJ2-7
clone_size: .
d_call: .

cdr3_nt: TGTGCCAGTAGTATGTCAGGGAATGGCTACACCTTC
cdr3_aa: CASSMSGNGYTF
v_call: TRBV19
j_call: TRBJ1-2
clone_size: .
d_call: .

cdr3_nt: TGTGCCATCAAAGCACCCCTTAACGAGCAGTACTTC
cdr3_aa: CAIKAPLNEQYF
v_call: TRBV10-3
j_call: TRBJ2-7
clone_size: .
d_call: .

cdr3_nt: TGTGCCAGCAGGGAACCAGGGGACAATCAGCCCCAGCATTTT
cdr3_aa: CASREPGDNQPQHF
v_call: TRBV6-1
j_call: TRBJ1-5
clone_size: .
d_call: .

cdr3_nt: TGTGCCAGCAGTTCCCGGGTTGCAACTAATGAAAAACTGTTTTTT
cdr3_aa: CASSSRVATNEKLFF
v_call: TRBV27
j_call: TRBJ1-4
clone_size: .
d_call: .

cdr3_nt: TGCGCCAGCAAGGGACAGTTATATGCAACTAATGAAAAACTGTTTTTT
cdr3_aa: CASKGQLYATNEKLFF
v_call: TRBV5-1
j_call: TRBJ1-4
clone_size: .
d_call: TRBD1

cdr3_nt: TGTGCCAGCAGCTCAGAAGCGAGTTCCTACGAGCAGTACTTC
cdr3_aa: CASSSEASSYEQYF
v_call: TRBV11-3
j_call: TRBJ2-7
clone_size: .
d_call: .

cdr3_nt: TGTGCCAGCAGCGTCGCGGGACCCGATAATTCACCCCTCCACTTT
cdr3_aa: CASSVAGPDNSPLHF
v_call: TRBV9
j_call: TRBJ1-6
clone_size: .
d_call: .

cdr3_nt: TGTGCCAGCAGTCAATGGGGGGGGTCCTACGAGCAGTACTTC
cdr3_aa: CASSQWGGSYEQYF
v_call: TRBV27
j_call: TRBJ2-7
clone_size: .
d_call: TRBD2

cdr3_nt: TGTGCCAGCAGCCCACCGAACCCAGGGACAAAAGGGAGAGATGGCTACACCTTC
cdr3_aa: CASSPPNPGTKGRDGYTF
v_call: TRBV14
j_call: TRBJ1-2
clone_size: .
d_call: .

cdr3_nt: TGTGCCAGCAGTTTAGTCAGGGTGAGGGAGCAGTACTTC
cdr3_aa: CASSLVRVREQYF
v_call: TRBV28
j_call: TRBJ2-7
clone_size: .
d_call: .

cdr3_nt: TGTGCCAGCTCAAACCTACAGGGGAACTATGGCTACACCTTC
cdr3_aa: CASSNLQGNYGYTF
v_call: TRBV18
j_call: TRBJ1-2
clone_size: .
d_call: TRBD1

cdr3_nt: TGTGCCAGTAGTATCAAGGTTGCCTCTCGCGGGGGGGCTCATGAGCAGTTCTTC
cdr3_aa: CASSIKVASRGGAHEQFF
v_call: TRBV19
j_call: TRBJ2-1
clone_size: .
d_call: TRBD2

cdr3_nt: TGTGCCAGCAGTTTAGGGACAGCCTACAATGAGCAGTTCTTC
cdr3_aa: CASSLGTAYNEQFF
v_call: TRBV28
j_call: TRBJ2-1
clone_size: .
d_call: TRBD1

cdr3_nt: TGTGCCAGCAGCCAGATGACCGGGACAGGGGAATGGTACTATGGCTACACCTTC
cdr3_aa: CASSQMTGTGEWYYGYTF
v_call: TRBV5-6
j_call: TRBJ1-2
clone_size: .
d_call: TRBD1

cdr3_nt: TGTGCCAGCAGTTTTCTCGGGGGAGAAAAAAATTCACCCCTCCACTTT
cdr3_aa: CASSFLGGEKNSPLHF
v_call: TRBV28
j_call: TRBJ1-6
clone_size: once
d_call: .

cdr3_nt: TGTGCCAGCAGCAAAGGGGGGACTAGCGGGAACAATGAGCAGTTCTTC
cdr3_aa: CASSKGGTSGNNEQFF
v_call: TRBV21-1
j_call: TRBJ2-1
clone_size: .
d_call: .

cdr3_nt: TGCGCCAGCAGGACAGAACCCTACGAGCAGTACTTC
cdr3_aa: CASRTEPYEQYF
v_call: TRBV10-1
j_call: TRBJ2-7
clone_size: .
d_call: .

cdr3_nt: TGTGCCAGCAGCTTAGGGACCTTCCTGACACCAATCTCTGGAAACACCATATATTTT
cdr3_aa: CASSLGTFLTPISGNTIYF
v_call: TRBV13
j_call: TRBJ1-3
clone_size: .
d_call: .

cdr3_nt: TGTGCCAGCAGGAGCGGAGGGAACACTGAAGCTTTCTTT
cdr3_aa: CASRSGGNTEAFF
v_call: TRBV6-5
j_call: TRBJ1-1
clone_size: .
d_call: .

cdr3_nt: TGCGCCAGCAGCGGCACGGGGGGGGACACTGAAGCTTTCTTT
cdr3_aa: CASSGTGGDTEAFF
v_call: TRBV5-1
j_call: TRBJ1-1
clone_size: .
d_call: .

cdr3_nt: TGTGCCAGTGCGGGACAGGCGTTTAGAACCCGGATGAGCTACACCTTC
cdr3_aa: CASAGQAFRTRMSYTF
v_call: TRBV19
j_call: TRBJ1-2
clone_size: .
d_call: TRBD1

cdr3_nt: TGTGCCAGCGTCCGGCAGGGGAGCACTGAAGCTTTCTTT
cdr3_aa: CASVRQGSTEAFF
v_call: TRBV6-5
j_call: TRBJ1-1
clone_size: few
d_call: .